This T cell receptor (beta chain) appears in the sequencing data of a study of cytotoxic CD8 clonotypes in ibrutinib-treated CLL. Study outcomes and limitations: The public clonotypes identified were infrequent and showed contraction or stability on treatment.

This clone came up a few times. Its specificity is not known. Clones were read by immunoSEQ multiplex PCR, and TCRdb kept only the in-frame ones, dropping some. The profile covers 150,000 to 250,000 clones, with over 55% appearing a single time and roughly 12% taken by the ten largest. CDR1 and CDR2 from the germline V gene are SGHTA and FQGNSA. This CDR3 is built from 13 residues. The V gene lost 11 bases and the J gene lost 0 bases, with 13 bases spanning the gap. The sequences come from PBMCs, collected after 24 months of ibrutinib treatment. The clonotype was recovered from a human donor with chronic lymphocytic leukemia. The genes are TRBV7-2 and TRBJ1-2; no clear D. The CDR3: CASREIANYGYTF. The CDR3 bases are TGTGCCTCCCGGGAAATAGCTAACTATGGCTACACCTTC. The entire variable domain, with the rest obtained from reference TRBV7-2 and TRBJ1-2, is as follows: GAGVSQSPSNKVTEKGKDVELRCDPISGHTALYWYRQSLGQGLEFLIYFQGNSAPDKSGLPSDRFSAERTGGSVSTLTIQRTQQEDSAVYLCASREIANYGYTFGSGTRLTVV.